The clone carrying this TCR beta chain was observed once. The source of the sample is a study of blood T cell repertoires in COVID-19. As for the study in general: Specimens from acute and convalescent COVID-19 originated in the United States, Italy and Spain. T cells, B-cell-depleted T cells, or PBMCs supplied cDNA or gDNA.

Germline V lookup: CDR1 LNHDA, CDR2 SQIVND (reference sequence). The CDR3 spans 15 residues. Trimming at V came to 3 bases and at J to 0 bases, leaving 2 bases not matched to a gene. Methods used by the authors: How many nucleated cells were present was estimated from reference gene primer amplification. Assay: immunoSEQ multiplex PCR; the TCRdb copy retains only in-frame clones and omits some. The V and J calls and clone size come from that table; D and trimming were worked out from the DNA. Of some 460,000 clones in the sample, approximately 90% were seen once. This TCR derives from a woman aged 25 to 39 with acute or convalescent COVID-19. V is TRBV19 and J is TRBJ2-1, with 7 bases lining up with TRBD1. Sequencing was done on a sample of peripheral blood. CDR3 nucleotide sequence: TGTGCCAGTAGTATCCGACAGGGCTCCTACAATGAGCAGTTCTTC. This translates into CASSIRQGSYNEQFF.